This entry lists 16 T cell receptor beta chains sequenced from one sample in a study of T cell clonotyping in hematopoietic cell transplantation. Profiling relied on immunoSEQ multiplex PCR, and the TCRdb table lists in-frame clones only, not all of them. The data contain more than 55,000 clones, around 94% of them singletons. The sample consisted of peripheral blood mononuclear cells. These receptors all stem from a man in his fifties or sixties in good health. Some clones in this sample may be carry-over from other donors' samples.

The chain uses TRBV5-6 and TRBJ2-7, with a weak D call TRBD2 (5 bases). The germline V and J ends were trimmed by 4 bases and 1 base, with 9 bases remaining between them. The germline V gene has CDR1 SGHDT and CDR2 YYEEEE. The CDR3 loop spans 13 amino acids. CDR3 amino acids: CASSPSGSYEQYF. The CDR3 nucleotides are TGTGCCAGCAGCCCCTCGGGATCCTACGAGCAGTACTTC.

The V and J genes are TRBV19 and TRBJ2-2; a weak D match, TRBD2 (5 bases). Trimming took off 1 base at V and 1 base at J, with 10 bases between the two ends. The length of the CDR3 is 16 residues. Per germline, CDR1 LNHDA and CDR2 SQIVND (reference sequence). CDR3 nucleotide sequence: TGTGCCAGTAGTATAGTCCTAGCTGGGAACACCGGGGAGCTGTTTTTT. Translation gives CASSIVLAGNTGELFF.

Here the CDR3 reads CASSEADRYGYTF. The CDR3 DNA reads as TGTGCCAGCAGTGAAGCGGACAGGTATGGCTACACCTTC. This chain joins TRBV2 and TRBJ1-2, with TRBD1 matching over 7 bases. Germline trimming cut 0 bases from V and 5 bases from J; bases unmatched to any gene: 0. Germline CDR1 and CDR2: SNHLY and FYNNEI. The CDR3 has 13 residues.

The DNA for the CDR3 is TGTGCCAGCAGCCCTCGGGACAGCTATAATCAGCCCCAGCATTTT. Translation: CASSPRDSYNQPQHF. The chain links TRBV7-2 to TRBJ1-5, with TRBD1 identical over 7 bases. Germline lookup yields CDR1 SGHTA and CDR2 FQGNSA. The CDR3 has 15 amino acids. V shed 5 bases and J 4 bases; nucleotides not matched to a gene: 8.

V is TRBV6-1 and J is TRBJ2-5; tentatively, D is TRBD1 or TRBD2 (6 bases each). CDR1 is MNHNS and CDR2 is SASEGT in the germline V gene. CDR3 length: 16 amino acids. V lost 0 bases and J lost 4, with 15 bases in between. The CDR3: CASSEAGGRTGETQYF. DNA for the CDR3: TGTGCCAGCAGTGAAGCGGGGGGCAGGACTGGAGAGACCCAGTACTTC.

The chain combines TRBV5-1 with TRBJ1-2, with TRBD1 matching 7 bases. This CDR3 region has 14 residues. CDR1 and CDR2 (germline): SGHRS, YFSETQ. V lost 3 bases and J lost 3; bases outside the gene matches: 5. CDR3: CASSWGGTDYGYTF. CDR3 bases: TGCGCCAGCAGCTGGGGGGGGACAGACTATGGCTACACCTTC.

The V and J genes are TRBV19 and TRBJ2-7, with D unclear. Germline loops: CDR1 LNHDA, CDR2 SQIVND (reference sequence). V was pared by 3 bases and J by 3 bases, with 6 bases between. The CDR3 loop spans 12 amino acids. The CDR3 sequence is CASSIRGYEQYF. The CDR3 DNA reads as TGTGCCAGTAGTATTCGTGGCTACGAGCAGTACTTC.

J is TRBJ2-1 and V is TRBV19; TRBD2 agrees at 13 bases. V lost 4 bases to trimming and J lost 6 bases; unmatched junction nucleotides: 0. Germline values: CDR1 LNHDA, CDR2 SQIVND (reference sequence). This CDR3 is 14 amino acids long. The DNA for the CDR3 is TGTGCCAGTAGTAGGACTAGCGGGAGCAATGAGCAGTTCTTC. It translates to CASSRTSGSNEQFF.

The J gene is TRBJ2-6, the V gene TRBV2; D may be TRBD2 (6 bases). Looked up from germline, CDR1 is SNHLY and CDR2 is FYNNEI. Deletions cut 9 bases from V and 0 bases from J, with 15 bases between. This CDR3 contains 16 residues. CDR3 loop: CARGGEINSGANVLTF. DNA of the CDR3: TGTGCCAGGGGAGGCGAAATAAACTCTGGGGCCAACGTCCTGACTTTC.

The J gene is TRBJ2-2, the V gene TRBV5-1; 9 bases are shared with TRBD1. Germline V gives CDR1 SGHRS, CDR2 YFSETQ. The CDR3 totals 14 residues. V lost 4 bases to trimming and J lost 7 bases; unmatched junction nucleotides: 5. The CDR3 region is CASSIGTGNGELFF. CDR3 bases: TGCGCCAGCAGCATAGGGACAGGGAACGGGGAGCTGTTTTTT.

The chain combines TRBV28 with TRBJ2-2; 8 positions agree with TRBD1. This CDR3 has 17 amino acids. Germline V gives CDR1 MDHEN, CDR2 SYDVKM. J gave up 1 base and V 4 bases, and 8 bases lay outside the gene matches. In DNA form, the CDR3 reads TGTGCCAGCAGTTCTCCGCGGACAGGGAGGAACACCGGGGAGCTGTTTTTT. Protein sequence: CASSSPRTGRNTGELFF. The whole variable domain, remainder taken from reference TRBV28 and TRBJ2-2, is DVKVTQSSRYLVKRTGEKVFLECVQDMDHENMFWYRQDPGLGLRLIYFSYDVKMKEKGDIPEGYSVSREKKERFSLILESASTNQTSMYLCASSSPRTGRNTGELFFGEGSRLTVL.

The J gene is TRBJ2-7, the V gene TRBV5-6, with TRBD1 matching over 7 bases. The V segment lost 1 base and the J segment 0 bases; nucleotides outside the gene matches: 4. Looked up from germline, CDR1 is SGHDT and CDR2 is YYEEEE. The CDR3 covers 15 residues. The CDR3 sequence: CASSLSGTASYEQYF. In DNA form, the CDR3 reads TGTGCCAGCAGCTTGAGTGGGACAGCCTCCTACGAGCAGTACTTC.

The chain joins TRBV7-8 to TRBJ1-1, with D unresolved. Germline assignment: CDR1 SGHVS and CDR2 FQNEAQ. Trimming removed 1 base from V and 10 bases from J, with 13 bases in between. The CDR3 sequence is 13 residues long. The CDR3 DNA reads TGTGCCAGCAGCTTAGGGACCGTCGGCCGAGCTTTCTTT. Encoded protein: CASSLGTVGRAFF.

The chain links TRBV5-1 to TRBJ2-2; weak D call: TRBD1 (6 bases). In germline, CDR1 is SGHRS, CDR2 YFSETQ. V was cut by 5 bases and J by 3 bases, with 14 bases left in between. The CDR3 is made up of 15 amino acids. CDR3 residues: CASRLTGIDTGELFF. DNA for the CDR3: TGCGCCAGCAGACTTACAGGGATCGACACCGGGGAGCTGTTTTTT. The full variable domain, its missing parts supplied by reference TRBV5-1 and TRBJ2-2, is KAGVTQTPRYLIKTRGQQVTLSCSPISGHRSVSWYQQTPGQGLQFLFEYFSETQRNKGNFPGRFSGRQFSNSRSEMNVSTLELGDSALYLCASRLTGIDTGELFFGEGSRLTVL.

This clone was seen once. The chain is built from TRBV25-1 and TRBJ1-4, with D tentatively TRBD1 (6 bases). V lost 0 bases, J lost 7 bases, and 15 bases lay in between. Per the germline V gene, CDR1 is MGHDK and CDR2 is SYGVNS. This CDR3 is 16 amino acids long. CDR3 in amino acids: CASSEYFSGGGEKLFF. As DNA, the CDR3 is TGTGCCAGCAGTGAATATTTTTCCGGAGGGGGTGAAAAACTGTTTTTT.

The rearrangement uses TRBV27 and TRBJ1-5; D unresolved. V lost 2 bases to trimming and J lost 7 bases, with 12 bases between them. The germline gives CDR1 MNHEY, CDR2 SMNVEV (reference sequence). The length of the CDR3 is 14 residues. The CDR3 sequence is CASSLRGMGQPQHF. The CDR3, as DNA: TGTGCCAGCAGTTTAAGAGGGATGGGACAGCCCCAGCATTTT.